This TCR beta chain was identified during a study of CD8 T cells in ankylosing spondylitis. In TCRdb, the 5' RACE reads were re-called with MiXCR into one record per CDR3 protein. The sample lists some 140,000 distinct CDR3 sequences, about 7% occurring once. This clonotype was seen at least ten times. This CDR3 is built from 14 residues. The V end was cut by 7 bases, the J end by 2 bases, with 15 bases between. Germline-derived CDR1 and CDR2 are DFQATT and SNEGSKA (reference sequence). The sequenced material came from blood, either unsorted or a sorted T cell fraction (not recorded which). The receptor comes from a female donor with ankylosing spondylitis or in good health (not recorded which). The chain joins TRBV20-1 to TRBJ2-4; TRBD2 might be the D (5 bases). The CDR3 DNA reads TGCAGTGTTGCGGGCCTGGGGTCCAAAAACATTCAGTACTTC. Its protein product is CSVAGLGSKNIQYF.